The 17 T cell receptor beta chains in this list originate from one sample, sequenced in a study of T cell repertoires in cytomegalovirus infection. TCRdb re-called the reads with MiXCR, one entry per CDR3 protein. This sample has some 150,000 distinct CDR3 sequences, with around 20% found just once. Material: PBMCs. The receptors shown here come from a human donor in good health (CMV status not recorded). Some clones in this sample may be carry-over from other donors' samples.

The chain employs TRBV7-9 and TRBJ2-5; D is perhaps TRBD1 (6 bases). Looked up from germline, CDR1 is SEHNR and CDR2 is FQNEAQ (reference sequence). The V end lost 0 bases, the J end lost 7 bases, and 12 bases lay between the germline ends. The CDR3 has 14 residues. The CDR3 DNA follows: TGTGCCAGCAGCTTAGCGAAACAGGGCGGGACCCAGTACTTC. Translating gives CASSLAKQGGTQYF.

There are many counts of this clonotype. This chain joins TRBV7-2 and TRBJ1-1, with D hard to call. Per the germline V gene, CDR1 is SGHTA and CDR2 is FQGNSA. V lost 1 base to trimming and J lost 0 bases, with 3 bases between them. The CDR3 extends over 13 amino acids. The CDR3 DNA follows: TGTGCCAGCAGCTTAGGGATGAACACTGAAGCTTTCTTT. Encoded protein: CASSLGMNTEAFF.

The rearrangement links TRBV28 to TRBJ2-7, with 8 positions matching TRBD2. This CDR3 has 14 amino acids. From germline, CDR1 is MDHEN and CDR2 SYDVKM. With 8 bases clipped from V and 4 bases from J, the junction kept 10 bases outside the gene matches. The CDR3 loop reads CASRGAGGPYEQYF. CDR3 in DNA: TGTGCCAGCCGAGGGGCGGGGGGCCCATACGAGCAGTACTTC.

This clonotype appeared a few times. This rearrangement joins TRBV14 to TRBJ1-3; TRBD1 agrees at 7 bases. The length of the CDR3 is 18 residues. V trimming: 1 base; J trimming: 0 bases; junction bases outside the gene matches: 9. From germline, CDR1 is SGHDN and CDR2 FVKESK. DNA for the CDR3: TGTGCCAGCAGCCAAGGTCCGGAGGGGGCTCGCTCTGGAAACACCATATATTTT. Translation gives CASSQGPEGARSGNTIYF.

Ten or more counts support this clonotype. The chain uses TRBV7-8 and TRBJ2-7; 14 bases match TRBD2. The CDR3 runs 18 residues. The germline gives CDR1 SGHVS, CDR2 FQNEAQ. J gave up 3 bases and V 2 bases, and 9 bases lay outside the gene matches. DNA for the CDR3: TGTGCCAGCAGCTTACGCGGGACTAGCGGGAGTAAAAACTACGAGCAGTACTTC. Its protein product is CASSLRGTSGSKNYEQYF.

The chain employs TRBV28 and TRBJ2-7; 10 bases are a match to TRBD1. Germline CDR1 is MDHEN and CDR2 is SYDVKM. Unmatched junction bases numbered 10, after V lost 8 bases and J lost 3 bases. This CDR3 region has 15 residues. CDR3 amino acids: CASLSPGQGRYEQYF. The CDR3 DNA reads as TGTGCCAGCCTATCCCCGGGACAGGGGCGCTACGAGCAGTACTTC.

The rearrangement links TRBV7-9 to TRBJ2-1, with 10 bases identical to TRBD2. The CDR3 extends over 15 amino acids. Germline CDR1 SEHNR, CDR2 FQNEAQ (reference sequence). V gave up 7 bases and J gave up 4 bases; unmatched junction bases: 7. Written as DNA, the CDR3 is TGTGCCAGCAATGAGGGGACTAGCGCATACAATGAGCAGTTCTTC. This sequence encodes CASNEGTSAYNEQFF.

This clonotype was counted ten times or more. J is TRBJ1-3 and V is TRBV7-2; maybe TRBD1 (5 bases). This CDR3 has 15 amino acids. Trimming removed 5 bases from V and 0 bases from J, with 11 bases in between. CDR1 and CDR2 (germline): SGHTA, FQGNSA. CDR3 sequence reads: CASSRDGLSGNTIYF. The CDR3 region has the DNA TGTGCCAGCAGCCGGGACGGACTCTCTGGAAACACCATATATTTT.

This clonotype came up a few times. V gene TRBV28 combines with J gene TRBJ2-1, with a tentative D call TRBD1 (6 bases). The CDR3 runs 15 residues. The V gene's germline CDR1 is MDHEN and CDR2 SYDVKM. V lost 3 bases and J lost 7, with 16 bases in between. In DNA, the CDR3 is TGTGCCAGCAGTTTTGGAAGGGGGAGTAAGAATGAGCAGTTCTTC. Its translation is CASSFGRGSKNEQFF.

This clonotype was picked up a small number of times. J is TRBJ1-1 and V is TRBV20-1, with TRBD1 identical over 8 bases. This CDR3 contains 12 residues. From germline, CDR1 is DFQATT and CDR2 SNEGSKA (reference sequence). The J segment lost 4 bases and the V segment lost 5 bases, leaving 3 bases of the junction unmatched. The CDR3 DNA reads as TGCAGTGCTTACAGGGGGGGCACTGAAGCTTTCTTT. As protein: CSAYRGGTEAFF.

The chain has TRBV28 and TRBJ2-7; no firm D call. V lost 5 bases, J lost 3 bases, and 11 bases lay in between. CDR3 length equals 13 residues. The V gene's germline CDR1 is MDHEN and CDR2 SYDVKM. The CDR3 loop is CASSIGSDYEQYF. For the CDR3, the DNA is TGTGCCAGCAGTATTGGCAGCGACTACGAGCAGTACTTC.

This clonotype was found a few times. The chain uses TRBV20-1 and TRBJ2-1, with D perhaps matching TRBD2 (5 bases). This CDR3 comprises 17 residues. Trimming stripped 2 bases from V and 0 bases from J, with 17 bases between. The germline V gene has CDR1 DFQATT and CDR2 SNEGSKA (reference sequence). CDR3 protein: CSARTLGGWSSYNEQFF. As DNA, the CDR3 is TGCAGTGCTAGAACCCTGGGCGGGTGGAGCTCCTACAATGAGCAGTTCTTC.

In its sample, this clonotype was seen many times. This sequence joins TRBV7-2 and TRBJ2-2; the D is unclear. The CDR3 is made up of 14 amino acids. Germline values: CDR1 SGHTA, CDR2 FQGNSA. Trimming left V 1 base short and J 3 bases short, with 6 bases between. CDR3 sequence reads: CASSLELYTGELFF. CDR3 in DNA: TGTGCCAGCAGCTTAGAACTATACACCGGGGAGCTGTTTTTT.

This clonotype was seen only a few times. The chain combines TRBV5-1 with TRBJ2-5; 9 bases are a match to TRBD2. The CDR3 spans 14 residues. Germline V gives CDR1 SGHRS, CDR2 YFSETQ. Trimming took 6 bases from V and 5 from J; bases not matched to a gene: 8. CDR3 loop: CASMSGTSFETQYF. For the CDR3, the DNA is TGCGCCAGCATGAGTGGGACTAGCTTCGAGACCCAGTACTTC. Full variable domain (missing parts from reference TRBV5-1 and TRBJ2-5): KAGVTQTPRYLIKTRGQQVTLSCSPISGHRSVSWYQQTPGQGLQFLFEYFSETQRNKGNFPGRFSGRQFSNSRSEMNVSTLELGDSALYLCASMSGTSFETQYFGPGTRLLVL.

The sample holds a few counts of this clonotype. The chain has TRBV6-1 and TRBJ1-2; possible D gene TRBD1, 5 bases. Per germline, CDR1 MNHNS and CDR2 SASEGT. This CDR3 is 15 amino acids long. V lost 3 bases and J lost 5, with 16 bases in between. CDR3 nucleotide sequence: TGTGCCAGCAGTGATCCGCCCAGGGAGGGTTATGGCTACACCTTC. Translating it yields CASSDPPREGYGYTF.

This clonotype was observed at least ten times. The V gene is TRBV7-3, the J gene TRBJ2-5; 10 nucleotides match TRBD2. The CDR3 runs to 15 residues. Germline loops: CDR1 SGHTA, CDR2 FQGTGA. The V segment lost 5 bases and the J segment 5 bases; nucleotides outside the gene matches: 8. The CDR3 region is CASSLQGSGRETQYF. CDR3 bases: TGTGCCAGCAGCCTTCAGGGTAGCGGGAGGGAGACCCAGTACTTC.

Many counts were recorded for this clonotype. The chain links TRBV7-2 to TRBJ2-7; 8 bases are a match to TRBD2. Germline CDR1 SGHTA, CDR2 FQGNSA. The junction had 5 bases not matched to a gene; V was cut back by 2 bases and J by 2 bases. The CDR3 contains 15 residues. The CDR3 DNA reads TGTGCCAGCAGCTTATGGGCGGGAGGCACCTACGAGCAGTACTTC. Amino acids: CASSLWAGGTYEQYF.